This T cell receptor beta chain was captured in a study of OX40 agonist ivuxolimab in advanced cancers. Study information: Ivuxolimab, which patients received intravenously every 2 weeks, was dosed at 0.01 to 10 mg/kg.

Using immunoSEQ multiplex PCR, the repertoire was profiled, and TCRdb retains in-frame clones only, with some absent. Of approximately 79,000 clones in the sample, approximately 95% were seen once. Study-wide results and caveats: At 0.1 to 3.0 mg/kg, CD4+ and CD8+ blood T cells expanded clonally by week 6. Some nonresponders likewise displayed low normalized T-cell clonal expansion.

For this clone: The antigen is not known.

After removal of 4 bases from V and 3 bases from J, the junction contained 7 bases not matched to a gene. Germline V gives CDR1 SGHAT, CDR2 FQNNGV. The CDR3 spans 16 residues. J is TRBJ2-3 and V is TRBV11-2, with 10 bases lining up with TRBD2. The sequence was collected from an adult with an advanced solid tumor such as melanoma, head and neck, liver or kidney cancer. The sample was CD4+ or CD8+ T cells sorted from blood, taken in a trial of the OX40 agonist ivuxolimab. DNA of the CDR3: TGTGCCAGCAGCTACAGCGGGGGGGTCGGGACAGATACGCAGTATTTT. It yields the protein CASSYSGGVGTDTQYF.